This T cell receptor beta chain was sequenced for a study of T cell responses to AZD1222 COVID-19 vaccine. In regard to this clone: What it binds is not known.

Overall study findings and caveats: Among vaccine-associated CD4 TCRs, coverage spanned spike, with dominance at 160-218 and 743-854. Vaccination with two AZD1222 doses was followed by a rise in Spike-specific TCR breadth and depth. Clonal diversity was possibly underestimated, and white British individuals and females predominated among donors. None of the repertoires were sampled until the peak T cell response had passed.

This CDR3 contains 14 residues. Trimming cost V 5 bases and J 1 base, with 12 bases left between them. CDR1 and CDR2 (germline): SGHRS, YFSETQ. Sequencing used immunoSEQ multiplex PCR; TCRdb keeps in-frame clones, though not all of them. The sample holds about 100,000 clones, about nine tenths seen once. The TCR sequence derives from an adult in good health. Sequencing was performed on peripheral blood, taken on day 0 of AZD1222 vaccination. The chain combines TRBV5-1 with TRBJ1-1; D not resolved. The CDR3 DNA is TGCGCCAGCAGTCTATCCCCAGAGAACACTGAAGCTTTCTTT. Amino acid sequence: CASSLSPENTEAFF.